The 7 T cell receptor beta chains below all came from one sample that was sequenced in a study of T cell repertoires in ileal Crohn's disease. Clones were sequenced by immunoSEQ multiplex PCR, and TCRdb holds only the in-frame ones, with some missing. The data hold a few thousand clones, with over 75% observed a single time. Sequencing used ileal tissue. The receptor source for this set is an adult with Crohn's disease.

There are a few counts of this clone. The gene calls are TRBV30 and TRBJ1-2; D call uncertain. The CDR3 totals 15 residues. Trimming took 3 bases from V and 1 from J, leaving 15 bases between them. Per germline, CDR1 GTSNPN and CDR2 SVGIG (reference sequence). Here the CDR3 reads CAWSGSYHLNYGYTF. CDR3 in DNA: TGTGCCTGGAGCGGGTCTTACCACCTTAACTATGGCTACACCTTC.

The V and J genes are TRBV28 and TRBJ2-1; the match to TRBD1 covers 8 bases. V dropped 7 bases and J dropped 7; count of bases not matched to a gene: 9. CDR1 is MDHEN, CDR2 SYDVKM, per germline. The CDR3 has 14 amino acids. The CDR3 loop reads CASISAGGKNEQFF. The CDR3 region has the DNA TGTGCCAGCATTTCGGCAGGGGGCAAGAATGAGCAGTTCTTC.

The CDR3 sequence is CASSGGTGPSYEQYF. The DNA of the CDR3 is TGTGCCAGCAGCGGCGGGACAGGGCCCTCCTACGAGCAGTACTTC. The chain employs TRBV7-9 and TRBJ2-7, with 9 bases that match TRBD1. This CDR3 is built from 15 residues. Germline lookup yields CDR1 SEHNR and CDR2 FQNEAQ (reference sequence). The V segment lost 5 bases and the J segment 0 bases; nucleotides outside the gene matches: 5.

DNA of the CDR3: TGTGCCAGCGGGTTGTCCGGGACAGTCACCAATCAGCCCCAGCATTTT. It translates to CASGLSGTVTNQPQHF. This chain connects TRBV27 to TRBJ1-5; 7 positions match TRBD1. CDR1 and CDR2 from the germline V gene are MNHEY and SMNVEV (reference sequence). The CDR3 contains 16 residues. The junction had 13 bases not matched to a gene; V was cut back by 8 bases and J by 3 bases.

The genes are TRBV5-4 and TRBJ2-3, with 8 bases aligning to TRBD2. J lost 4 bases, V lost 1 base, and 5 bases had no gene match. This CDR3 is built from 15 residues. Germline V gene data show CDR1 as SGHNT and CDR2 as YYREEE (reference sequence). Written as DNA, the CDR3 is TGTGCCAGCAGCTTGAACGGGAGGGCTGCAGATACGCAGTATTTT. Translation: CASSLNGRAADTQYF.

The chain uses TRBV6-5 and TRBJ2-7; 8 bases match TRBD1. Germline CDR1 is MNHEY and CDR2 is SVGAGI. V lost 4 bases, J lost 2 bases, and 7 bases stayed unmatched. The length of the CDR3 is 15 residues. In DNA form, the CDR3 reads TGTGCCAGCAGTTCCCCCGGACAGGGTACCTACGAGCAGTACTTC. Amino acids: CASSSPGQGTYEQYF.

This clone was seen just once. The chain carries TRBV27 and TRBJ2-7; weak D call: TRBD2 (6 bases). Trimming pared 3 bases from V and 7 bases from J, leaving 10 bases between. CDR3 size: 12 residues. CDR1 MNHEY and CDR2 SMNVEV come from the germline V gene (reference sequence). The chain's CDR3 is CASSFEGREQYF. As DNA, the CDR3 is TGTGCCAGCAGTTTCGAGGGGAGGGAGCAGTACTTC.